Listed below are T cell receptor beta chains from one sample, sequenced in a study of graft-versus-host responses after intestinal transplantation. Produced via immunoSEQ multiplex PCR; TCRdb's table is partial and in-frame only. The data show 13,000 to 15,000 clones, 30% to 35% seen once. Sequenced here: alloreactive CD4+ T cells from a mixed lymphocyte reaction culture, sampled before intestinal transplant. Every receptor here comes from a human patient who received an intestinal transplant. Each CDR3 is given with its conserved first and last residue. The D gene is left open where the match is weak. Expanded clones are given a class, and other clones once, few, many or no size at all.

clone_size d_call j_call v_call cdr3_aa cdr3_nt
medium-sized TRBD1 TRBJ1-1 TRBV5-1 CASTRQGANTEAFF TGCGCCAGCACCCGACAGGGGGCGAACACTGAAGCTTTCTTT
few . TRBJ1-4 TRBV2 CASNKRLWEELFF TGTGCCAGCAACAAAAGGCTCTGGGAGGAACTGTTTTTT
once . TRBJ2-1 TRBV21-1 CASSNPDRGSDEQFF TGTGCCAGCAGCAATCCCGACAGGGGTTCGGATGAGCAGTTCTTC
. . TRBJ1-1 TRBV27 CASSLIRGTEAFF TGTGCCAGCAGTCTGATCAGGGGCACTGAAGCTTTCTTT
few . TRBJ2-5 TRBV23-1 CASSQSPDPQGKETQYF TGCGCCAGCAGTCAATCTCCGGACCCCCAAGGGAAAGAGACCCAGTACTTC
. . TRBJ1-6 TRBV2 CARSGRRGQPDNSPLHF TGTGCCAGATCCGGTCGCCGCGGACAGCCTGATAATTCACCCCTCCACTTT
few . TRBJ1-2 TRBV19 CASSITGVNYGYTF TGTGCCAGTAGTATTACCGGGGTCAACTATGGCTACACCTTC
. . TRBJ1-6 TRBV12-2 CASRLAGQGSGNSPLHF TGTGCAAGTCGCTTAGCTGGACAGGGGTCCGGAAATTCACCCCTCCACTTT
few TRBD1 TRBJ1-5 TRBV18 CASSPGTGSQPQHF TGTGCCAGCTCACCCGGGACAGGGAGTCAGCCCCAGCATTTT
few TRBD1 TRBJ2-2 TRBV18 CASSREQGAGTGELFF TGTGCCAGCTCACGTGAACAGGGGGCAGGCACCGGGGAGCTGTTTTTT
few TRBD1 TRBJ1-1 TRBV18 CASSPHTGGTEAFF TGTGCCAGCTCACCACATACAGGGGGCACTGAAGCTTTCTTT
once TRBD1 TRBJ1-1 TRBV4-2 CASRGQGNTEAFF TGTGCCAGCAGGGGACAGGGGAACACTGAAGCTTTCTTT
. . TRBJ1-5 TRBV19 CASSPPGLNQPQHF TGTGCCAGTAGCCCGCCGGGGCTTAATCAGCCCCAGCATTTT
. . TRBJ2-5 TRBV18 CASSPSGVETQYF TGTGCCAGCTCACCTTCCGGGGTTGAGACCCAGTACTTC
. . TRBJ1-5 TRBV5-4 CASRLTGTASNQPQHF TGTGCCAGCAGGCTGACAGGTACCGCTAGCAATCAGCCCCAGCATTTT
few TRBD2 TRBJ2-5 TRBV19 CASSMGLAGEGETQYF TGTGCCAGTAGTATGGGCCTAGCGGGCGAGGGGGAGACCCAGTACTTC
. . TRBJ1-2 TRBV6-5 CASSIGIYYGYTF TGTGCCAGCAGTATAGGAATTTACTATGGCTACACCTTC
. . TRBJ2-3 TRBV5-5 CASSSGAQFSTDTQYF TGTGCCAGCAGTTCTGGAGCTCAGTTTAGCACAGATACGCAGTATTTT
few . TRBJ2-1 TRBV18 CASSPRAGDEQFF TGTGCCAGCTCACCTAGGGCGGGCGATGAGCAGTTCTTC
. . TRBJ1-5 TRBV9 CASKLQSAQHF TGTGCCAGCAAGTTGCAATCAGCCCAGCATTTT
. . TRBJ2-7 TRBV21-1 CASSQGLATRVDEQYF TGTGCCAGCAGCCAAGGATTAGCTACACGTGTAGACGAGCAGTACTTC
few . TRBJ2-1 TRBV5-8 CASSLWGAHEQFF TGTGCCAGCAGCTTATGGGGGGCCCATGAGCAGTTCTTC
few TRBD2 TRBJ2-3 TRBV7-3 CASSPSGRADTQYF TGTGCCAGCAGCCCTAGCGGGAGGGCAGATACGCAGTATTTT
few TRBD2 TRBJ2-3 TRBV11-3 CASSYPRGSGSVDTQYF TGTGCCAGCAGCTATCCCCGCGGGAGCGGGAGTGTTGATACGCAGTATTTT
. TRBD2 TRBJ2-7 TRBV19 CASSIELAGTFYEQYF TGTGCCAGTAGTATCGAGCTAGCGGGCACCTTCTACGAGCAGTACTTC
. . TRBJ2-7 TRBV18 CASSQKGGEQYF TGTGCCAGCTCCCAGAAGGGGGGCGAGCAGTACTTC
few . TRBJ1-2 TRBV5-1 CASSFWAPRLGYTF TGCGCCAGCAGCTTTTGGGCCCCCAGGCTGGGCTACACCTTC
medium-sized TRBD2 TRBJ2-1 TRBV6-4 CASSSAGGTYNEQFF TGTGCCAGCAGTTCAGCGGGAGGGACCTACAATGAGCAGTTCTTC
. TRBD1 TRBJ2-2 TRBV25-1 CASSSAAGQGSNTGELFF TGTGCCAGCAGTTCGGCAGCGGGACAGGGATCGAACACCGGGGAGCTGTTTTTT
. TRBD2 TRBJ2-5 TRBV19 CASSRRGGVQETQYF TGTGCCTCCTCCCGCCGGGGGGGGGTACAAGAGACCCAGTACTTC
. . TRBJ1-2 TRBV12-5 CASGRGTGTIDLSF TGTGCTAGTGGCCGCGGTACAGGGACGATTGACCTTTCCTTC
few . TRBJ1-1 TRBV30 CAWSNFGWTEAFF TGTGCCTGGAGTAATTTCGGGTGGACTGAAGCTTTCTTT
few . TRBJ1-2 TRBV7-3 CASSLNSFYGYTF TGTGCCAGCAGCTTAAATTCCTTCTATGGCTACACCTTC
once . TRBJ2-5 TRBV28 CASSSYPAPGETQYF TGTGCCAGCAGTTCCTACCCGGCCCCGGGAGAGACCCAGTACTTC
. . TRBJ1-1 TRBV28 CASSRRRTSTEAFF TGTGCCAGCAGTCGAAGAAGGACGAGCACTGAAGCTTTCTTT
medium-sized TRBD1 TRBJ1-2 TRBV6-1 CASSEALAGGYGYTF TGTGCCAGCAGTGAAGCCCTTGCAGGGGGCTATGGCTACACCTTC
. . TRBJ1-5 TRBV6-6 CASSYDRGGQPQHF TGTGCCAGCAGTTACGATAGGGGAGGTCAGCCCCAGCATTTT
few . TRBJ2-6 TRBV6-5 CASSNKGAGANVLTF TGTGCCAGCAGTAATAAGGGGGCTGGGGCCAACGTCCTGACTTTC
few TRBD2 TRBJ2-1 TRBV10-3 CAISLLAGNNEQFF TGTGCCATCAGTCTACTAGCGGGAAACAATGAGCAGTTCTTC
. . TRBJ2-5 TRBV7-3 CASTIGAAETQYF TGTGCCAGCACCATAGGGGCAGCAGAGACCCAGTACTTC
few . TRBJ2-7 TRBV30 CAWSVGSREAYEQYF TGTGCCTGGAGTGTAGGGTCCAGGGAAGCCTACGAGCAGTACTTC
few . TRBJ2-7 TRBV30 CAWSVQQGSSYEQYF TGTGCCTGGAGTGTCCAACAGGGTAGCTCCTACGAGCAGTACTTC
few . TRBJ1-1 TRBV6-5 CASSVRRGTEAFF TGTGCCAGCAGTGTCCGTAGGGGAACTGAAGCTTTCTTT
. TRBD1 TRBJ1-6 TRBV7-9 CASSSKQGASNSPLHF TGTGCCAGCAGTTCGAAACAGGGGGCCAGCAATTCACCCCTCCACTTT
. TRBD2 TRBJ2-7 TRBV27 CASGGLANYEQYF TGTGCCAGCGGGGGACTAGCTAACTACGAGCAGTACTTC
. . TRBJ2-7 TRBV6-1 CASTGTYEQYF TGTGCCAGCACAGGGACCTACGAGCAGTACTTC
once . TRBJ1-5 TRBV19 CASSIGGAQPQHF TGTGCCAGTAGTATAGGGGGGGCTCAGCCCCAGCATTTT
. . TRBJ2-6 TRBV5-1 CASSQGRRPSGANVLTF TGCGCCAGCAGTCAAGGTCGACGGCCCTCTGGGGCCAACGTCCTGACTTTC
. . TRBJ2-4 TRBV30 CAWSEVWAKNIQYF TGTGCCTGGAGTGAGGTGTGGGCCAAAAACATTCAGTACTTC
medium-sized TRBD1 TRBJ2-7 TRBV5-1 CASSYRDRGMEQYF TGCGCCAGCAGCTACCGGGACAGAGGGATGGAGCAGTACTTC
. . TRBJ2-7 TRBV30 CAWSSPGTKRAYEQYF TGTGCCTGGAGCTCCCCCGGGACGAAGAGGGCCTACGAGCAGTACTTC
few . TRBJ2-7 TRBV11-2 CASSLEAGYEQYF TGTGCCAGCAGCTTAGAGGCAGGGTACGAGCAGTACTTC
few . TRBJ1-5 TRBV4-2 CATAREGNQPQHF TGTGCCACGGCCAGGGAGGGCAATCAGCCCCAGCATTTT
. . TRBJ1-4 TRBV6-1 CASSEQGRGEKLFF TGTGCCAGCAGTGAACAGGGAAGAGGGGAAAAACTGTTTTTT
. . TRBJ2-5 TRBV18 CASSPSAAGQETQYF TGTGCCAGCTCACCTTCTGCCGCTGGACAAGAGACCCAGTACTTC